The clone carrying this T cell receptor (beta chain) has at least ten counts. The target antigen is unknown. The data originate from a study of T cells after yellow fever vaccination. Whole-study results and caveats: Boosting was followed by the reappearance of most primary-vaccination clones (approximately 95% CD4, about 88% CD8).

A single record per CDR3 protein comes from TCRdb applying MiXCR to the 5' RACE reads. The table includes around 50,000 distinct CDR3 sequences, roughly 7.3% detected once. The CDR3 covers 14 residues. CDR1 and CDR2 from the germline V gene are SNHLY and FYNNEI. V lost 6 bases and J lost 4, with 15 bases in between. The V call is TRBV2, the J call TRBJ1-2; TRBD1 might be the D (5 bases). The source was CD8+ T cells sorted from PBMCs, collected around 16 days after the first yellow fever vaccination. This TCR was sampled from a young man who received the YFV17D yellow fever vaccine. The CDR3 bases are TGTGCCAGCAGGGGGGAAACGGGGTTCTATGGCTACACCTTC. Translated: CASRGETGFYGYTF.